These T cell receptor beta chains were read from a single sample in a study of T cell repertoires in cytomegalovirus infection. From the reads, TCRdb called clonotypes with MiXCR, one entry per CDR3 protein. The data show about 770,000 distinct CDR3 sequences, roughly 28% seen once. These receptors' targets are unknown. Here the sequenced sample was cultured CD8+ T cells from PBMCs, taken from culture after CMV antigen stimulation. These receptor sequences come from a human donor in good health (CMV status not recorded). Some clones in this sample may be carry-over from other donors' samples. CDR3s include the opening cysteine and the closing phenylalanine or tryptophan. A D gene is named only where the DNA matches it firmly. Size is stated for part of the rows, as once, few or many counts, or as a class when the clone is expanded.

d_call	v_call	j_call	clone_size	cdr3_aa	cdr3_nt
TRBD2	TRBV28	TRBJ2-5	NA	CASIPTSRASETQYF	TGTGCCAGCATCCCGACTAGCCGGGCGAGTGAGACCCAGTACTTC
TRBD2	TRBV4-3	TRBJ2-3	NA	CASSPRERGFTDTQYF	TGCGCCAGCAGCCCCCGGGAGCGGGGGTTCACAGATACGCAGTATTTT
TRBD2	TRBV6-5	TRBJ2-3	NA	CASSYASSGGASDTQYF	TGTGCCAGCAGTTACGCATCTAGCGGGGGGGCCTCCGATACGCAGTATTTT
NA	TRBV6-5	TRBJ2-1	NA	CASRMSSGSSYNEQFF	TGTGCCAGCAGGATGAGTAGCGGAAGCTCCTACAATGAGCAGTTCTTC
NA	TRBV6-5	TRBJ1-5	NA	CASGEGGAQPQHF	TGTGCCAGCGGGGAAGGGGGGGCCCAGCCCCAGCATTTT
TRBD1	TRBV7-6	TRBJ2-1	few	CASSTRDRQSAYNEQFF	TGTGCCAGCAGCACCCGGGACAGGCAAAGTGCCTACAATGAGCAGTTCTTC
NA	TRBV4-1	TRBJ2-2	NA	CASSQALGAEAGELFF	TGCGCCAGCAGCCAAGCCCTCGGTGCCGAGGCCGGGGAGCTGTTTTTT
TRBD1	TRBV29-1	TRBJ2-3	NA	CSVQGATDTQYF	TGCAGCGTCCAGGGGGCCACAGATACGCAGTATTTT
NA	TRBV7-9	TRBJ1-2	few	CASSSADRPDYGYTF	TGTGCCAGCAGCTCCGCGGACCGACCAGACTATGGCTACACCTTC
NA	TRBV2	TRBJ2-7	few	CASRRDTKNSYEQYF	TGTGCCAGCAGAAGGGACACCAAAAACAGCTACGAGCAGTACTTC
TRBD2	TRBV27	TRBJ2-3	NA	CASRLSRTSGGTQGTQYF	TGTGCCAGCAGGCTCTCAAGGACTAGCGGGGGGACCCAGGGTACGCAGTATTTT
NA	TRBV29-1	TRBJ2-3	NA	CSVEDFLGGNTDTQYF	TGCAGCGTTGAAGATTTCCTAGGGGGGAACACAGATACGCAGTATTTT
NA	TRBV19	TRBJ2-5	NA	CASSATIQGLRDTQYF	TGTGCCAGTAGTGCCACCATACAGGGACTCCGGGACACCCAGTACTTC
NA	TRBV12-3/TRBV12-4	TRBJ2-3	few	CASSIITDTQYF	TGTGCCAGCAGTATAATCACAGATACGCAGTATTTT
NA	TRBV7-6	TRBJ1-2	few	CASSSTIAF	TGTGCCAGCAGCTCCACCATCGCCTTC
NA	TRBV5-3	TRBJ1-2	NA	CASSFEAGEVYTF	TGTGCCAGCAGCTTTGAGGCAGGGGAAGTCTACACCTTC
NA	TRBV20-1	TRBJ2-5	few	CSARDQEGTYQETQYF	TGCAGTGCTAGAGATCAGGAGGGGACGTACCAAGAGACCCAGTACTTC
NA	TRBV12-3/TRBV12-4	TRBJ2-5	few	CASSLYGGNQETQYF	TGTGCCAGCAGTCTCTACGGTGGGAACCAAGAGACCCAGTACTTC
NA	TRBV7-6	TRBJ1-4	many	CASSLNRAGEKLFF	TGTGCCAGCAGCTTGAACAGGGCAGGTGAAAAACTGTTTTTT
NA	TRBV4-1	TRBJ2-2	few	CASSQGADTNTGELFF	TGCGCCAGCAGCCAGGGGGCAGACACGAACACCGGGGAGCTGTTTTTT
TRBD1	TRBV28	TRBJ1-5	NA	CASSFSDRVQPQHF	TGTGCCAGCAGTTTCTCAGACAGGGTGCAGCCCCAGCATTTT
TRBD2	TRBV7-9	TRBJ2-1	few	CASRASGEDEQFF	TGTGCCAGCAGGGCTAGCGGGGAAGATGAGCAGTTCTTC
TRBD2	TRBV10-3	TRBJ2-1	NA	CAIRGFVRGGSGYEQFF	TGTGCCATCCGGGGATTCGTGCGGGGGGGCTCGGGGTATGAGCAGTTCTTC
NA	TRBV7-6	TRBJ2-7	NA	CASSPGGLYEQYF	TGTGCCAGCAGCCCAGGGGGGCTCTACGAGCAGTACTTC
NA	TRBV9	TRBJ2-5	NA	CASSVGTGQTQYF	TGTGCCAGCAGCGTAGGTACAGGGCAGACCCAGTACTTC
NA	TRBV14	TRBJ2-2	many	CASRAETGHGELFF	TGTGCCAGCCGGGCTGAAACAGGGCACGGGGAGCTGTTTTTT
NA	TRBV3-1	TRBJ2-6	few	CASSSTTSSPGANVLTF	TGTGCCAGCAGCTCCACTACTTCTAGTCCTGGGGCCAACGTCCTGACTTTC
TRBD1	TRBV7-6	TRBJ1-1	many	CASSPTGGVNTEAFF	TGTGCCAGCAGCCCCACAGGGGGCGTGAACACTGAAGCTTTCTTT
NA	TRBV12-3/TRBV12-4	TRBJ1-1	few	CASSNTVGAFF	TGTGCCAGCAGTAACACAGTTGGAGCTTTCTTT